This T cell receptor beta chain is drawn from a study of T cells in Graves' hyperthyroidism and ophthalmopathy (dated by TCRdb to between 2018 and 2021). Study-level background: Peripheral blood was sampled at the time of initial diagnosis, prior to any treatment. The 100 discovery patients were randomly split 7:3 into training and test sets. To identify TCR V-J signatures that set the groups apart, the researchers used a discovery cohort of 90 to 100 patients, made up of roughly 40 with Graves' ophthalmopathy and some 55 with stable Graves' hyperthyroidism. The study also compared thyroid tissue and blood T-cell repertoires from about six Graves' hyperthyroidism patients. The paper reports TCR Vbeta CDR3 sequencing of fewer than 150 peripheral blood samples: some 41 ophthalmopathy, 75 to 80 hyperthyroidism and around 17 progressor patients. An independent validation cohort of 18 to 20 hyperthyroidism patients and 17 patients who later progressed to ophthalmopathy tested prospective prediction of ophthalmopathy. After blood sampling, hyperthyroidism patients were treated with methimazole at a starting dose of 30 mg daily, and ophthalmopathy patients were treated with high-dose intravenous methylprednisolone.

The TCR beta CDR3 regions were amplified from RNA transcripts. A first-round RT-PCR of the TCR CDR3 used the HTBI primer set with the Qiagen OneStep RT-PCR kit. A second multiplex PCR round built the libraries, followed by size selection and purification. Libraries were sequenced paired-end with 100 bp reads on an Illumina HiSeq2000. As for the original processing: SOAPnuke was used to process the raw data, removing reads that contained adapters or uncalled bases, had a mean Phred below 15, or lacked an exact match to the constant primer or identifier. COPE v1.2.5 was used to merge high-quality paired reads, and clonotypes were defined as unique nucleotide sequences. MiTCR v1.1 was used to align clonotypes to the IMGT TRBV, TRBD and TRBJ reference segments. The analysis was restricted to V-J combinations with a frequency above 0.0001, which together covered just over 99% of the repertoires. The TCS score was defined as the ratio of F50 (clonal expansion) to E x V (chaos), calculated using BLOSUM62-based TCRdist between CDR3 peptides within each V-J. Welch's t-statistics and random forest reduced several hundred V-J features to 10 to 15, which were used in a naive Bayes classifier (R e1071). The public reads were run again by TCRdb, first through fastp at Q25 and then through MiXCR, and only productive beta chains were kept. CDR3 protein sequences are deduplicated, and each keeps its most common genes and DNA. These V and J calls rely on TCRdb rather than the paper's analysis. The sample has some 510,000 distinct CDR3 sequences on record, around 20% of them singletons. Around 27% of the sample is taken by the ten largest.

Its CDR3 holds 15 amino acids, cysteine through phenylalanine. CDR3 DNA is the only sequence kept; it has 45 bases, read in frame from the first base. Trimming removed 2 bases from V and 0 bases from J; the gene matches leave 1 base unexplained. CDR1 and CDR2, looked up from the germline V gene, are SGHRS and YFSETQ. The study at large found these results: Blood samples also contained most of the expanded thyroid clonotypes (frequency above 0.001), which suggests that blood repertoires may reflect thyroid immune responses. During validation, the model predicted progression to ophthalmopathy a median of roughly 7.1 months ahead of onset, with 70.59% sensitivity and about 72% specificity. A 13 V-J signature model separated ophthalmopathy from stable hyperthyroidism, with approximately 87% sensitivity and roughly 82% specificity in cross-validation and 80%/75% in testing. Sample size was not statistically predetermined, and investigators were not blinded to group allocation.

A patient counted as having stable Graves' hyperthyroidism if no progression to ophthalmopathy occurred over 18 months of follow-up. The hyperthyroidism patients were between 18 and 65 years old and newly diagnosed, with a disease duration of less than 2 months. The study excluded patients with uncontrolled infections, other autoimmune diseases, pregnancy or lactation. Diagnoses were based on clinical symptoms, serum thyroxine and TRAb, thyroid ultrasound and orbital computed tomography. Ficoll-Paque density gradient centrifugation was used to isolate PBMCs from 9.5 to 10 ml of fresh peripheral blood. Trizol reagent was used to extract total RNA, and RNA quality was then checked on an Agilent 2100 Bioanalyzer. At least ten counts were recorded for this clonotype. Its antigen specificity is not known. Within one base of it there is no much larger clone, and no base qualities were kept.

The source is a man younger than 30 with Graves' hyperthyroidism. The sample consisted of blood. In this chain, TRBV5-1 is recombined with TRBJ2-7; 11 bases in the junction line up with TRBD2. The CDR3 loop reads CASSFGTSGSYEQYF. Read as DNA, the sequence is TGCGCCAGCAGCTTCGGGACTAGCGGCTCCTACGAGCAGTACTTC. With all but the CDR3 taken from the reference TRBV5-1 and TRBJ2-7 genes, the full variable domain is: KAGVTQTPRYLIKTRGQQVTLSCSPISGHRSVSWYQQTPGQGLQFLFEYFSETQRNKGNFPGRFSGRQFSNSRSEMNVSTLELGDSALYLCASSFGTSGSYEQYFGPGTRLTVT.